A single sample is the source of the 21 T cell receptor beta chains below, sequenced in a study of T cell clonality in common variable immunodeficiency. Only in-frame clones appear in the TCRdb table, and some are missing; sequencing was by immunoSEQ multiplex PCR. Observed in the sample are some 50,000 clones, none of them singletons. The sequencing input was peripheral blood mononuclear cells. The receptor source for this set is a person aged 18-69 years in good health.

This clone was seen repeatedly, ten times or more. The CDR3 is cut off 3 residues early in the read; its end comes from the germline J gene. The chain links TRBV18 to TRBJ2-1; D ambiguous. V was clipped by 1 base and J by 0 bases, with 10 bases between them. The germline V gene has CDR1 KGHSH and CDR2 LQKENI. This CDR3 region has 16 residues. The CDR3 sequence is CASSPRQESSYNEQFF. The CDR3 bases that were read are TGTGCCAGCTCACCACGGCAAGAGAGCTCCTACAATGAG.

This clone appeared many times. The read ends 3 residues early relative to the CDR3; the germline J gene fills the gap. V gene TRBV20-1 combines with J gene TRBJ2-3, with 7 bases fitting TRBD1. Germline V gene lookup returns CDR1 DFQATT and CDR2 SNEGSKA (reference sequence). CDR3 length: 14 residues. This CDR3 is CSAKTGLGNQPQYF. The sequenced part of the CDR3 DNA is TGCAGTGCCAAGACAGGGTTGGGCAATCAGCCG.

The sample holds many counts of this clone. The read stops 3 residues short of the end of the CDR3; the missing end is completed from the germline J gene. This sequence joins TRBV2 and TRBJ2-5, with 9 bases fitting TRBD2. The germline CDR1 and CDR2 sequences are SNHLY and FYNNEI. Trimming cost V 1 base and J 5 bases; bases outside gene matches: 5. The CDR3 is 15 amino acids. This chain's CDR3 is CASSEGGGALETQYF. CDR3 DNA (partial): TGTGCCAGCAGTGAAGGCGGGGGGGCCTTGGAGACC.

Many counts were recorded for this clone. The CDR3 end lies 3 residues beyond the end of the read and is filled in from the germline J gene. The genes are TRBV6-9 and TRBJ1-2, with TRBD1 matching over 9 bases. The germline CDR1 and CDR2 sequences are MNHGY and SVAAGI. V trimming: 4 bases; J trimming: 1 base; junction bases outside the gene matches: 13. The CDR3 is 18 residues long. The CDR3 region is CASSCEGGQGSFNYGYTF. The sequenced CDR3 bases are TGTGCCAGCAGTTGTGAAGGGGGACAGGGATCTTTTAACTATGGC.

This clone was found many times. The read halts 3 residues ahead of the CDR3 end, with the missing end drawn from the germline J gene. The chain has TRBV7-2 and TRBJ1-5, with TRBD1 as a possible D gene (6 bases). In germline, CDR1 is SGHTA, CDR2 FQGNSA. The CDR3 is made up of 15 amino acids. V was pared by 3 bases and J by 3 bases, with 12 bases between. Incomplete CDR3 DNA: TGTGCCAGCAGCTTCGGGGGGGGGCACAATCAGCCC. Translating gives CASSFGGGHNQP. The CDR3 in full is CASSFGGGHNQPQHF.

This clone was found many times. The sequenced fragment ends 3 residues before the CDR3 boundary, so the rest is inferred from the germline J gene. This chain uses TRBV30 with TRBJ1-5; TRBD1 might be the D (6 bases). CDR1 and CDR2 from the germline V gene are GTSNPN and SVGIG (reference sequence). This CDR3 comprises 18 residues. The V gene lost 1 base and the J gene lost 0 bases, with 19 bases spanning the gap. CDR3 sequence reads: CAWSEAGAGSHSNQPQHF. The covered CDR3 bases are TGTGCCTGGAGTGAGGCGGGGGCAGGGAGTCATAGCAATCAGCCC.

The sample holds many counts of this clone. The read falls 3 residues short of the CDR3 end, and the missing part is taken from the germline J gene. This rearrangement joins TRBV11-2 to TRBJ2-5; D is possibly TRBD1 (6 bases). Per germline, CDR1 SGHAT and CDR2 FQNNGV. V dropped 5 bases and J dropped 0 bases, with 13 bases sitting between them. The CDR3 spans 15 residues. This CDR3 reads CASSLDWDNQETQYF. The part of the CDR3 DNA that was read is TGTGCCAGCAGCCTCGATTGGGACAACCAAGAGACC.

This clone was counted many times. The read ends 3 residues early relative to the CDR3; the germline J gene fills the gap. V usage is TRBV12-3 or TRBV12-4 and J usage is TRBJ1-5; a weak D match, TRBD1 (6 bases). V lost 7 bases and J 6 bases, leaving 22 bases between the germline ends. The CDR3 extends over 16 amino acids. The covered CDR3 bases are TGTGCCAGCACTCTAGACCCGGGACATCTTATTCAGCCC. This encodes CASTLDPGHLIQP. The entire CDR3 protein is CASTLDPGHLIQPQHF.

This clone came up many times. The missing CDR3 end, 3 residues past where the read stops, is filled in from the germline J gene. The chain employs TRBV4-1 and TRBJ1-2; the D is unclear. Trimming removed 1 base from V and 2 bases from J, with 11 bases in between. This CDR3 comprises 15 residues. Per the germline V gene, CDR1 is MGHRA and CDR2 is YSYEKL. The covered CDR3 bases are TGCGCCAGCAGCCAAGCCCCTCTTGGCAACTATGGC. It yields the protein CASSQAPLGNYG. The CDR3 in its entirety is CASSQAPLGNYGYTF.

In this sample, this clone turned up many times. The read terminates 3 residues ahead of where the CDR3 ends, so the germline J gene completes it. The genes are TRBV20-1 and TRBJ2-1; TRBD1 agrees at 8 bases. The CDR3 has 14 residues. The J segment lost 8 bases and the V segment lost 6 bases, leaving 12 bases of the junction unmatched. Germline assignment: CDR1 DFQATT and CDR2 SNEGSKA (reference sequence). The sequenced part of the CDR3 DNA is TGCAGTGCCCGATCTCGGGACAGGTACCATGAG. Protein product: CSARSRDRYHE. The entire CDR3 protein reads CSARSRDRYHEQFF.

This clone was detected many times. The read comes to an end 3 residues before the CDR3 does, leaving the germline J gene to fill in the end. This chain connects TRBV6-1 to TRBJ2-1; TRBD1 matches at 9 bases. Germline V lookup: CDR1 MNHNS, CDR2 SASEGT. There are 15 residues in the CDR3. V shed 2 bases, J shed 7 bases, and the junction held 6 bases outside the gene matches. The covered CDR3 bases are TGTGCCAGCAGTGAAATACAGGGGGCAGGGAATGAG. It translates to CASSEIQGAGNE. Given in full, the CDR3 is CASSEIQGAGNEQFF.

This clone was seen only a few times. The read ends 3 residues early relative to the CDR3; the germline J gene fills the gap. The chain combines TRBV5-1 with TRBJ2-1; D is uncertain. V was clipped by 4 bases and J by 7 bases, with 18 bases between them. The CDR3 runs 15 residues. Germline CDR1 SGHRS, CDR2 YFSETQ. The covered CDR3 bases are TGCGCCAGCAGCACCCACTCACACGCCGGGAATGAG. It is translated as CASSTHSHAGNE. The whole CDR3 sequence is CASSTHSHAGNEQFF.

In its sample, this clone was seen a few times. The CDR3 sequence is CASSSNSGGQNEQFF. The sequenced part of the CDR3 DNA is TGTGCCAGTAGTTCCAATAGCGGGGGGCAGAATGAG. The genes are TRBV19 and TRBJ2-1; 10 bases align to TRBD2. The CDR3 end is not reached by the read, which stops 3 residues before it; the germline J gene fills it in. The CDR3 covers 15 residues. V trimming: 5 bases; J trimming: 7 bases; junction bases outside the gene matches: 8. Germline CDR1 reads LNHDA; CDR2 reads SQIVND (reference sequence).

This clone was seen repeatedly, ten times or more. The CDR3 goes on 3 residues after the read ends, and that part is filled in from the germline J gene. The rearrangement links TRBV3-1 (or the pseudogene TRBV3-2) to TRBJ2-4, with 8 bases lining up with TRBD1. CDR1 and CDR2 (germline): LGHDT, YNNKEL (reference sequence). V lost 0 bases and J lost 6; bases outside the gene matches: 10. This CDR3 contains 17 residues. The covered CDR3 bases are TGTGCCAGCAGCCAAGATTCACAGGGGGACGGGGGAAACATT. Residues: CASSQDSQGDGGNI. The whole CDR3 protein is CASSQDSQGDGGNIQYF.

This clone was recorded a few times. A much larger clone lies one base from this, so it may be a read error. The sequenced fragment ends 3 residues before the CDR3 boundary, so the rest is inferred from the germline J gene. The chain recombines TRBV7-9 with TRBJ1-4, with unresolved D. This CDR3 contains 14 residues. Per germline, CDR1 SEHNR and CDR2 FQNEAQ (reference sequence). The DNA read from the CDR3 is TGTGCCAGCAGTTTTACAGAGGATAATTCACCA. Protein sequence: CASSFTEDNSP. The entire CDR3 protein reads CASSFTEDNSPLFF.

This clone was detected only a few times. The read stops 3 residues short of the end of the CDR3; the missing end is completed from the germline J gene. The chain carries TRBV7-9 and TRBJ1-2; D might be TRBD1 (5 bases). CDR1 is SEHNR and CDR2 is FQNEAQ in the germline V gene (reference sequence). This CDR3 spans 14 amino acids. This chain's CDR3 is CASSSTSGDYDYTF. CDR3 DNA (partial): TGTGCCAGCAGCTCGACTAGCGGGGACTACGAC.

This clone came up many times. The read ends 3 residues before the CDR3 terminus; that terminus is restored from the germline J gene. The chain combines TRBV7-6 with TRBJ2-2; 7 positions agree with TRBD1. In germline, CDR1 is SGHVS, CDR2 FNYEAQ. The CDR3 is made up of 16 amino acids. J gave up 1 base and V 4 bases, and 6 bases lay outside the gene matches. Here the CDR3 reads CASSSGDRVNTGELFF. The sequenced part of the CDR3 DNA is TGTGCCAGCAGCTCCGGTGACAGGGTGAACACCGGGGAG.

This clone was seen repeatedly, ten times or more. The read ends 3 residues before the CDR3 terminus; that terminus is restored from the germline J gene. This sequence joins TRBV20-1 and TRBJ2-7; D is unclear. Germline CDR1 is DFQATT and CDR2 is SNEGSKA (reference sequence). V was trimmed by 1 base and J by 0 bases, leaving 7 bases between them. This CDR3 spans 13 amino acids. The part of the CDR3 DNA that was read is TGCAGTGCTAGAGTACCTAGCTCCTACGAG. It is translated as CSARVPSSYE. The entire CDR3 sequence reads CSARVPSSYEQYF.

This clone was seen repeatedly, ten times or more. The sequenced fragment ends 3 residues before the CDR3 boundary, so the rest is inferred from the germline J gene. The chain is built from TRBV5-1 and TRBJ1-1; TRBD1 agrees at 7 bases. CDR3 length: 16 amino acids. Germline V gene lookup returns CDR1 SGHRS and CDR2 YFSETQ. V lost 1 base, J lost 1 base, and 7 bases stayed unmatched. The CDR3 here is CASSLRQGGSNTEAFF. CDR3 bases read: TGCGCCAGCAGCTTGAGACAGGGCGGGTCGAACACTGAA.

Ten or more counts support this clone. The CDR3 end falls 3 residues outside the read, so it is completed with the germline J gene. The rearrangement joins TRBV30 to TRBJ2-4; TRBD2 matches 8 bases. Trimming took 5 bases from V and 4 from J; bases not matched to a gene: 10. The CDR3 spans 15 residues. Germline V lookup: CDR1 GTSNPN, CDR2 SVGIG (reference sequence). The CDR3 region is CAWGAGAGGKNIQYF. The CDR3 DNA, read in part, is TGTGCCTGGGGAGCGGGGGCGGGGGGAAAAAACATT.

For this clone: The observed sequence ends 3 residues before the CDR3 terminus, with the missing tail filled in from the germline J gene. The chain is built from TRBV2 and TRBJ1-4, with D unresolved. Germline V gene sequence: CDR1 SNHLY, CDR2 FYNNEI. The CDR3 extends over 15 amino acids. The CDR3 sequence is CASSDVSGVNSPLFF. The sequenced CDR3 bases are TGTGCCAGCAGTGACGTTTCCGGGGTGAATTCACCA.